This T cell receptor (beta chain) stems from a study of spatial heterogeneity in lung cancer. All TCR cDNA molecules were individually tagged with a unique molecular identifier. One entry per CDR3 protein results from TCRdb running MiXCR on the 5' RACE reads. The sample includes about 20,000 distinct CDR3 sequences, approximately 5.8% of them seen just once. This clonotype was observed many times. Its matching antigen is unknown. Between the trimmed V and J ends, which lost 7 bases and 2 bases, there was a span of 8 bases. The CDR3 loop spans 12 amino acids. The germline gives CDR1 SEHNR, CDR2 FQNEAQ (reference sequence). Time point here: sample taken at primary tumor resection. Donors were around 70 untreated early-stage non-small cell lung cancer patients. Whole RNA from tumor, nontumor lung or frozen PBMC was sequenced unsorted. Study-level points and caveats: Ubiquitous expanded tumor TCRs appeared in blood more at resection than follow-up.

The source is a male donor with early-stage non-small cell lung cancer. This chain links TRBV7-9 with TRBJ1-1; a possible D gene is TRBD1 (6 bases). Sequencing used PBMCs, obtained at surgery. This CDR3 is CASNRVNTEAFF. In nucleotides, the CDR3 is TGTGCCAGCAACAGGGTTAACACTGAAGCTTTCTTT.